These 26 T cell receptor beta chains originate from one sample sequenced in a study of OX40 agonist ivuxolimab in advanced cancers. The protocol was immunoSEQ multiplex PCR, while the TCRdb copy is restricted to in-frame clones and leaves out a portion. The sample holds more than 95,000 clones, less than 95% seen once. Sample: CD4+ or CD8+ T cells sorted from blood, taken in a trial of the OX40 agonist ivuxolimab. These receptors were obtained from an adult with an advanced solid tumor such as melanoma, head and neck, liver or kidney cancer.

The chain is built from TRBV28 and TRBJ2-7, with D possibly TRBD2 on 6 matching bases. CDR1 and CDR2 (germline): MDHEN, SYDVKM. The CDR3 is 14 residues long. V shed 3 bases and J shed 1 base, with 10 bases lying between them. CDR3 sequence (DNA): TGTGCCAGCAGTTTCTGGGGGGTTTCCTACGAGCAGTACTTC. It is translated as CASSFWGVSYEQYF. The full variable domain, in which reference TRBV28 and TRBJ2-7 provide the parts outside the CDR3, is DVKVTQSSRYLVKRTGEKVFLECVQDMDHENMFWYRQDPGLGLRLIYFSYDVKMKEKGDIPEGYSVSREKKERFSLILESASTNQTSMYLCASSFWGVSYEQYFGPGTRLTVT.

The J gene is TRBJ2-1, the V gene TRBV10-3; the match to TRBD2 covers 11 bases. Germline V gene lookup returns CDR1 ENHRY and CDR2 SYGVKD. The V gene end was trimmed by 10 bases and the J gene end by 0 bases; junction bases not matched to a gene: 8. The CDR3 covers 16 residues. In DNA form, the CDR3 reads TGTGCCAGCATGGGGACTAGCGGCCGCTCCTACAATGAGCAGTTCTTC. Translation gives CASMGTSGRSYNEQFF.

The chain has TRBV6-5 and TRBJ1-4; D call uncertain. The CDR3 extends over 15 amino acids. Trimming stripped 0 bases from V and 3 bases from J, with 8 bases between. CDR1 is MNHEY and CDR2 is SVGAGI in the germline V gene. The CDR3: CASSYSGKANEKLFF. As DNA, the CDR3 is TGTGCCAGCAGTTACTCAGGGAAGGCTAATGAAAAACTGTTTTTT.

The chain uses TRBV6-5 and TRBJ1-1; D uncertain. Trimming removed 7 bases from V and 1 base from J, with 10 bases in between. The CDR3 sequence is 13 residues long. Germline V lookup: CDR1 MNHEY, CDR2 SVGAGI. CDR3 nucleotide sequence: TGTGCCAGCACTCCAAGGACGAACACTGAAGCTTTCTTT. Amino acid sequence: CASTPRTNTEAFF.

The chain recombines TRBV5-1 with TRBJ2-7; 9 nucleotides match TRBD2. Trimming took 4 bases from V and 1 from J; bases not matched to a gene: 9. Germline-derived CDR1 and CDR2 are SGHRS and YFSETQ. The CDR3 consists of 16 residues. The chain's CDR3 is CASSPSIAGASYEQYF. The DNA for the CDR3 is TGCGCCAGCAGCCCCTCTATAGCGGGAGCGTCCTACGAGCAGTACTTC.

The CDR3 DNA sequence: TGTGCCAGCAGCCTGGACAGGGGCTCCTACAATGAGCAGTTCTTC. Translated: CASSLDRGSYNEQFF. The genes are TRBV7-8 and TRBJ2-1, with 9 bases aligning to TRBD1. Germline CDR1 and CDR2: SGHVS and FQNEAQ. The CDR3 is made up of 15 amino acids. The V gene end was trimmed by 5 bases and the J gene end by 0 bases; junction bases not matched to a gene: 2.

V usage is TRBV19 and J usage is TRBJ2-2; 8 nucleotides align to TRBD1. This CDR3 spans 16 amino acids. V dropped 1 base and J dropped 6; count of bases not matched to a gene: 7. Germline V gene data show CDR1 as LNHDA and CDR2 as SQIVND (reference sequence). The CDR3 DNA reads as TGTGCCAGTAGTATAGTAACAGGGGGGTCGTCCGGGGAGCTGTTTTTT. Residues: CASSIVTGGSSGELFF.

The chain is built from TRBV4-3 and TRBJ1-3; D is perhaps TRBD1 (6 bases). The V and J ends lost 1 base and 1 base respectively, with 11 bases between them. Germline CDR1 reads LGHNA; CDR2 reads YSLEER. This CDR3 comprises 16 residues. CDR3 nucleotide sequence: TGCGCCAGCAGCCAAGCTTTAGGGGGGTCTGGAAACACCATATATTTT. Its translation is CASSQALGGSGNTIYF.

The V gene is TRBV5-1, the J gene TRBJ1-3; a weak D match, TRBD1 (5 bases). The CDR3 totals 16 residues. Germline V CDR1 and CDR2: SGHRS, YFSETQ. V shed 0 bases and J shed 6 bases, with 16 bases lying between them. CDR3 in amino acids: CASSLGSGTWENTIYF. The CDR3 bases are TGCGCCAGCAGCTTGGGTTCGGGGACCTGGGAAAACACCATATATTTT.

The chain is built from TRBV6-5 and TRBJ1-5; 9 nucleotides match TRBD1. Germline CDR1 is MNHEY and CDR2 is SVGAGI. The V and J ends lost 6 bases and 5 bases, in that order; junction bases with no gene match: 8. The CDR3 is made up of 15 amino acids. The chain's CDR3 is CASRETGGADQPQHF. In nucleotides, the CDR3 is TGTGCCAGCAGGGAAACAGGGGGCGCGGATCAGCCCCAGCATTTT.

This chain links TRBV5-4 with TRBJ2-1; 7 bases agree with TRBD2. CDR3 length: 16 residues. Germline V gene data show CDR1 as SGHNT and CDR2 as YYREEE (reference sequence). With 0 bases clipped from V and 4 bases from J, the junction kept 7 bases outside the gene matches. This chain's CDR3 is CASSLGWRERYNEQFF. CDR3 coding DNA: TGTGCCAGCAGCTTGGGTTGGCGGGAGAGGTACAATGAGCAGTTCTTC.

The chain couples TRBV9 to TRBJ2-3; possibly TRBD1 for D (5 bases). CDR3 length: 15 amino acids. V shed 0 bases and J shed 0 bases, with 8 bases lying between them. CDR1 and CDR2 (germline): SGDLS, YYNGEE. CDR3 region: CASSVGGGSTDTQYF. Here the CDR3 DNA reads TGTGCCAGCAGCGTAGGGGGCGGCAGCACAGATACGCAGTATTTT.

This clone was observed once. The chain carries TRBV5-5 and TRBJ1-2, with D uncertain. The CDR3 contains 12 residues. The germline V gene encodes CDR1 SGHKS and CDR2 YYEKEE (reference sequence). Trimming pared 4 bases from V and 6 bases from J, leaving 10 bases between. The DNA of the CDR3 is TGTGCCAGCAGCCGGATCGGGGATGGCTACACCTTC. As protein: CASSRIGDGYTF.

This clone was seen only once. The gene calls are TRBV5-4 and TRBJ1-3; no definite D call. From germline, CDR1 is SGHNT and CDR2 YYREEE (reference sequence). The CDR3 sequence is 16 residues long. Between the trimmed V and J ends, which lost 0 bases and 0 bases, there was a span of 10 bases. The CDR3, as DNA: TGTGCCAGCAGCTTGGATCTGGCCTTCTCTGGAAACACCATATATTTT. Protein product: CASSLDLAFSGNTIYF. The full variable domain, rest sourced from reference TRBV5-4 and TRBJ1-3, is ETGVTQSPTHLIKTRGQQVTLRCSSQSGHNTVSWYQQALGQGPQFIFQYYREEENGRGNFPPRFSGLQFPNYSSELNVNALELDDSALYLCASSLDLAFSGNTIYFGEGSWLTVV.

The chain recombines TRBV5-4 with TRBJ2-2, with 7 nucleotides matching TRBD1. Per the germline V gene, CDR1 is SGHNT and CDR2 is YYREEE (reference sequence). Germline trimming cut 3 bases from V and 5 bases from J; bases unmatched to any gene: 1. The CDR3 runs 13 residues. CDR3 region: CASSSGQTGELFF. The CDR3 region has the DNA TGTGCCAGCAGCTCGGGACAGACCGGGGAGCTGTTTTTT. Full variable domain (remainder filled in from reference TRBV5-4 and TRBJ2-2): ETGVTQSPTHLIKTRGQQVTLRCSSQSGHNTVSWYQQALGQGPQFIFQYYREEENGRGNFPPRFSGLQFPNYSSELNVNALELDDSALYLCASSSGQTGELFFGEGSRLTVL.

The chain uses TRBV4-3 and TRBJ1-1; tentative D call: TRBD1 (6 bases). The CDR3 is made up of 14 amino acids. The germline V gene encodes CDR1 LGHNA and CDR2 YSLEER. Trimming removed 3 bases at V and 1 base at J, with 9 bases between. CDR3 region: CASSQLQGNTEAFF. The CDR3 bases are TGCGCCAGCAGCCAGTTACAGGGGAACACTGAAGCTTTCTTT.

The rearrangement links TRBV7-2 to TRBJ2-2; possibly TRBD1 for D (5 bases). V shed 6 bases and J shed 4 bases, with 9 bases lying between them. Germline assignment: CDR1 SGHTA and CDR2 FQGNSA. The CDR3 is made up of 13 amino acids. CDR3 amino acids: CASRQTGTGELFF. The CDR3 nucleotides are TGTGCCAGCAGACAAACAGGCACCGGGGAGCTGTTTTTT. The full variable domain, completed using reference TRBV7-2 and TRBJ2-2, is GAGVSQSPSNKVTEKGKDVELRCDPISGHTALYWYRQSLGQGLEFLIYFQGNSAPDKSGLPSDRFSAERTGGSVSTLTIQRTQQEDSAVYLCASRQTGTGELFFGEGSRLTVL.

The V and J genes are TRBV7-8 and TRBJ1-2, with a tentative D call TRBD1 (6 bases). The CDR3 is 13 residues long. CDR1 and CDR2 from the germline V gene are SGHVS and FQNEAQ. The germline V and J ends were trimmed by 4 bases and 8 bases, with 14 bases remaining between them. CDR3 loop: CASSSAQGIGYTF. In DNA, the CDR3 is TGTGCCAGCAGCTCGGCACAGGGAATCGGCTACACCTTC.

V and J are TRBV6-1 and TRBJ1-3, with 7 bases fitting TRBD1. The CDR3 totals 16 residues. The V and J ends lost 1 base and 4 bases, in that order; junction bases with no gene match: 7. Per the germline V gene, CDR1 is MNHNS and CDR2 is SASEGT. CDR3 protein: CASSEVRGRGGNTIYF. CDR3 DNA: TGTGCCAGCAGTGAAGTCAGGGGCAGGGGGGGAAACACCATATATTTT.

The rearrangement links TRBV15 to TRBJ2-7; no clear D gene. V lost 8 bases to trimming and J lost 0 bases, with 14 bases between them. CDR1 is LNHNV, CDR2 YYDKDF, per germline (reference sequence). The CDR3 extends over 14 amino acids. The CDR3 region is CATGPDLSSYEQYF. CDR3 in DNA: TGTGCCACCGGTCCGGATCTGAGCTCCTACGAGCAGTACTTC. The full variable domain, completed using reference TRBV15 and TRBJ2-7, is DAMVIQNPRYQVTQFGKPVTLSCSQTLNHNVMYWYQQKSSQAPKLLFHYYDKDFNNEADTPDNFQSRRPNTSFCFLDIRSPGLGDTAMYLCATGPDLSSYEQYFGPGTRLTVT.

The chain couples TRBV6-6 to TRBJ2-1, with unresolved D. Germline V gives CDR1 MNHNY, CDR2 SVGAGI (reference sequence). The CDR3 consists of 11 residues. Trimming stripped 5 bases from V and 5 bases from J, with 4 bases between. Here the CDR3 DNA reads TGTGCCAGCAGTCAAAACAATGAGCAGTTCTTC. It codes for CASSQNNEQFF.

CDR3 sequence reads: CASSYTPQNIQYF. The CDR3 DNA sequence: TGTGCCAGCAGTTATACTCCACAAAACATTCAGTACTTC. The chain has TRBV6-6 and TRBJ2-4, with D unresolved. This CDR3 contains 13 residues. CDR1 is MNHNY and CDR2 is SVGAGI in the germline V gene (reference sequence). Trimming left V 3 bases short and J 5 bases short, with 8 bases between.

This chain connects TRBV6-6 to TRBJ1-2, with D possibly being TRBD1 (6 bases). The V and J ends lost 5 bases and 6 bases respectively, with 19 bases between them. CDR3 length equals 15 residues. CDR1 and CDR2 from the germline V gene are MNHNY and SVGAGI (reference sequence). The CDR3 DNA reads TGTGCCAGCAGTCCCCTTCGGGGGGCAGTGGATGGCTACACCTTC. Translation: CASSPLRGAVDGYTF.

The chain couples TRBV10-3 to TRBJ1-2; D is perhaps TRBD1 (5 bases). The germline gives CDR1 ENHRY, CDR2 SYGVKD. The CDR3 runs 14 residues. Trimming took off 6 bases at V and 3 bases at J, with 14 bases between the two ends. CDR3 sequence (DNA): TGTGCCATCAGCTCTCCGGGACTCGACTATGGCTACACCTTC. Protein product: CAISSPGLDYGYTF.

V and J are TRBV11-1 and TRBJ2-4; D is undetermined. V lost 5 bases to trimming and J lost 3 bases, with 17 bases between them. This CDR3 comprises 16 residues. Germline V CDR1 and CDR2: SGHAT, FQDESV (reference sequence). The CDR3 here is CASSPGSPRGKNIQYF. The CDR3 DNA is TGTGCCAGCAGCCCGGGCTCACCCAGAGGCAAAAACATTCAGTACTTC.

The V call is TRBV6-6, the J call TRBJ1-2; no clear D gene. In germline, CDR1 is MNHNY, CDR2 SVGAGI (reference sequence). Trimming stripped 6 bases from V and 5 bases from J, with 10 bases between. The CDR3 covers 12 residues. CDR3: CASRTIRYGYTF. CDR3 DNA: TGTGCCAGCAGAACCATCCGTTATGGCTACACCTTC.